A single sample gave rise to the 20 T cell receptor beta chains below, sequenced in a study of blood T cell repertoires in COVID-19. Produced via immunoSEQ multiplex PCR; TCRdb's table is partial and in-frame only. The profile covers about 77,000 clones, with roughly 90% appearing a single time and approximately 15% taken by the ten largest. The source material was peripheral blood. These receptor sequences come from a woman of 80 years or more with active or convalescent COVID-19.

V and J are TRBV5-1 and TRBJ1-2; 11 bases map to TRBD1. The germline V gene encodes CDR1 SGHRS and CDR2 YFSETQ. The ends lost 7 bases at V and 5 bases at J; junction bases unmatched: 10. The CDR3 consists of 15 residues. The CDR3 DNA reads as TGCGCCAGCGGCCCAGGGGACAGGGGGACGTATGGCTACACCTTC. The encoded protein is CASGPGDRGTYGYTF.

The J gene is TRBJ1-1, the V gene TRBV7-2; D perhaps matches TRBD1 (6 bases). This CDR3 has 15 residues. Germline V gene sequence: CDR1 SGHTA, CDR2 FQGNSA. Trimming took off 2 bases at V and 1 base at J, with 11 bases between the two ends. Here the CDR3 DNA reads TGTGCCAGCAGCTTACAGGGGACCCAGAACACTGAAGCTTTCTTT. The encoded protein is CASSLQGTQNTEAFF.

This chain uses TRBV7-8 with TRBJ2-1; possible D gene TRBD1, 6 bases. In germline, CDR1 is SGHVS, CDR2 FQNEAQ. CDR3 length: 17 residues. Trimming shortened V by 4 bases and J by 0 bases, and 16 bases separated the two germline ends. The CDR3 here is CASSSQSWTVSYNEQFF. The DNA of the CDR3 is TGTGCCAGCAGCTCGCAGAGTTGGACAGTCTCCTACAATGAGCAGTTCTTC.

CDR3 in amino acids: CARSNRSKQETQYF. Written as DNA, the CDR3 is TGTGCCAGGTCGAACCGGTCTAAGCAAGAGACCCAGTACTTC. The rearrangement links TRBV27 to TRBJ2-5; D remains unclear. The CDR3 runs 14 residues. CDR1 is MNHEY and CDR2 is SMNVEV in the germline V gene (reference sequence). The V and J ends lost 9 bases and 2 bases respectively, with 16 bases between them.

The chain couples TRBV4-1 to TRBJ2-1, with 11 nucleotides matching TRBD2. This CDR3 has 14 residues. After removal of 5 bases from V and 9 bases from J, the junction contained 6 bases not matched to a gene. Germline V gene sequence: CDR1 MGHRA, CDR2 YSYEKL. As DNA, the CDR3 is TGCGCCAGCAGCGTCGGACTAGCGGGTTCTGAGCAGTTCTTC. This sequence encodes CASSVGLAGSEQFF.

V is TRBV7-2 and J is TRBJ1-2; 8 bases line up with TRBD1. Germline CDR1 and CDR2: SGHTA and FQGNSA. This CDR3 spans 14 amino acids. J lost 1 base, V lost 3 bases, and 1 base had no gene match. The CDR3 sequence is CASSFDRGNYGYTF. DNA for the CDR3: TGTGCCAGCAGCTTTGACAGGGGTAACTATGGCTACACCTTC.

CDR3 bases: TGTGCCAGCAGTTTGCCCGGAGGTTCCCTCCAGTTCTTC. Translation: CASSLPGGSLQFF. The gene calls are TRBV28 and TRBJ2-1, with a weak D call TRBD2 (5 bases). CDR1 and CDR2 (germline): MDHEN, SYDVKM. The CDR3 spans 13 residues. V gave up 3 bases and J gave up 13 bases, with 16 bases separating them.

This sequence joins TRBV2 and TRBJ1-1; D gene unclear. The germline V and J ends were trimmed by 8 bases and 4 bases, with 14 bases remaining between them. In germline, CDR1 is SNHLY, CDR2 FYNNEI. CDR3 length: 13 residues. CDR3: CASRNEATTEAFF. CDR3 DNA: TGTGCCAGCCGAAACGAGGCAACCACTGAAGCTTTCTTT.

The gene calls are TRBV4-2 and TRBJ2-3; D remains ambiguous. Trimming removed 0 bases from V and 5 bases from J, with 12 bases in between. CDR1 and CDR2 from the germline V gene are LGHNA and YNFKEQ. There are 15 residues in the CDR3. The CDR3 sequence is CASSQDFVSRDTQYF. CDR3 bases: TGTGCCAGCAGCCAAGATTTTGTATCGAGAGATACGCAGTATTTT.

The chain has TRBV7-9 and TRBJ2-2; the D gene is possibly TRBD2 (5 bases). Trimming left V 5 bases short and J 1 base short, with 14 bases between. From germline, CDR1 is SEHNR and CDR2 FQNEAQ (reference sequence). CDR3 length: 16 residues. CDR3 DNA sequence: TGTGCCAGCAGCCCCGAGGGTACTCTGAACACCGGGGAGCTGTTTTTT. This sequence encodes CASSPEGTLNTGELFF.

The J gene is TRBJ2-1, the V gene TRBV21-1; the table names TRBD2, a call not compared with the DNA. TRBV21-1 is deemed a pseudogene. CDR3 size: 15 residues. The CDR3 sequence: CASSKVPSSYNEQFF. The CDR3 bases are TGTGCCAGCAGCAAAGTTCCGAGCTCCTACAATGAGCAGTTCTTC.

CDR3 in amino acids: CATRGDTGYGYTF. CDR3 sequence (DNA): TGTGCCACCCGGGGGGATACGGGCTATGGCTACACCTTC. The chain couples TRBV19 to TRBJ1-2, with D maybe TRBD1 (5 bases). Per the germline V gene, CDR1 is LNHDA and CDR2 is SQIVND (reference sequence). With 10 bases removed from V and 4 bases from J, the gap between germline ends came to 16 bases. CDR3 length equals 13 residues.

The chain couples TRBV19 to TRBJ2-3, with D perhaps TRBD2 (6 bases). The length of the CDR3 is 16 residues. The germline V gene has CDR1 LNHDA and CDR2 SQIVND (reference sequence). V was cut by 8 bases and J by 0 bases, with 18 bases left in between. The CDR3 loop is CASSGGRGFSTDTQYF. CDR3 nucleotide sequence: TGTGCCAGTTCCGGCGGTCGGGGGTTTAGCACAGATACGCAGTATTTT. Filled out from reference TRBV19 and TRBJ2-3, the complete variable domain reads DGGITQSPKYLFRKEGQNVTLSCEQNLNHDAMYWYRQDPGQGLRLIYYSQIVNDFQKGDIAEGYSVSREKKESFPLTVTSAQKNPTAFYLCASSGGRGFSTDTQYFGPGTRLTVL.

The chain uses TRBV7-2 and TRBJ2-3; D possibly corresponds to TRBD2 (5 bases). Trimming took off 0 bases at V and 8 bases at J, with 9 bases between the two ends. CDR3 length equals 13 residues. The germline V gene has CDR1 SGHTA and CDR2 FQGNSA. Here the CDR3 DNA reads TGTGCCAGCAGCTTAGCGTCCCGGGGTACGCAGTATTTT. Translation: CASSLASRGTQYF.

This chain joins TRBV30 and TRBJ1-1; D remains ambiguous. There are 13 residues in the CDR3. Germline V gene lookup returns CDR1 GTSNPN and CDR2 SVGIG (reference sequence). V gave up 0 bases and J gave up 4 bases, with 9 bases separating them. CDR3 protein: CAWSVTGSTEAFF. CDR3 DNA sequence: TGTGCCTGGAGTGTAACGGGGAGCACTGAAGCTTTCTTT.

The CDR3 coding sequence is TGTGCCAGCAGTTTAGGTGACAGGCTGTCAGGTTCACCCCTCCACTTT. Its protein product is CASSLGDRLSGSPLHF. The chain combines TRBV28 with TRBJ1-6; D is possibly TRBD1 (6 bases). V lost 2 bases to trimming and J lost 9 bases, with 17 bases between them. This CDR3 contains 16 residues. Germline V gene data show CDR1 as MDHEN and CDR2 as SYDVKM.

The rearrangement joins TRBV27 to TRBJ2-5; 7 nucleotides line up with TRBD2. The J segment lost 2 bases and the V segment lost 5 bases, leaving 8 bases of the junction unmatched. Germline CDR1 MNHEY, CDR2 SMNVEV (reference sequence). The CDR3 has 15 amino acids. Here the CDR3 reads CASSPLASGQETQYF. CDR3 DNA: TGTGCCAGCAGTCCTCTAGCTAGCGGACAAGAGACCCAGTACTTC.

The V gene is TRBV2, the J gene TRBJ2-1, with D possibly being TRBD2 (7 bases). The V gene's germline CDR1 is SNHLY and CDR2 FYNNEI. The V end lost 6 bases, the J end lost 7 bases, and 19 bases lay between the germline ends. CDR3 length equals 15 residues. CDR3 DNA sequence: TGTGCCAGCAGCACCACGGCGGGGGCCCCTAATGAGCAGTTCTTC. It is translated as CASSTTAGAPNEQFF.

J is TRBJ2-1 and V is TRBV6-2 or TRBV6-3; tentatively, D is TRBD1 (6 bases). Germline CDR1 and CDR2: MNHEY and SVGEGT. The V end lost 2 bases, the J end lost 2 bases, and 10 bases lay between the germline ends. The CDR3 is made up of 15 amino acids. CDR3 amino acids: CASSYGQTTYNEQFF. CDR3 nucleotides: TGTGCCAGCAGTTACGGACAGACTACCTACAATGAGCAGTTCTTC.

V is TRBV27 and J is TRBJ2-1; 11 bases are shared with TRBD2. Germline V lookup: CDR1 MNHEY, CDR2 SMNVEV (reference sequence). This CDR3 contains 15 residues. The trim removed 7 bases at V and 4 bases at J, leaving 6 bases unmatched. CDR3 loop: CASTSPSGGYNEQFF. The CDR3 nucleotides read TGTGCCAGCACTTCTCCTAGCGGGGGGTACAATGAGCAGTTCTTC.